This TCR beta chain was sequenced during a study of T cells in Graves' hyperthyroidism and ophthalmopathy (dated by TCRdb to between 2017 and 2020). With regard to the full study: Peripheral blood samples were taken at the time of initial diagnosis, prior to any treatment. A discovery cohort of roughly 100 patients, fewer than 50 with Graves' ophthalmopathy and 57 with stable Graves' hyperthyroidism, was used to find distinguishing TCR V-J signatures. Prospective prediction of ophthalmopathy was tested in an independent validation cohort of 18 to 20 hyperthyroidism patients and 17 patients who later progressed to ophthalmopathy. The roughly 91 discovery patients were randomly divided into training and test sets at a 7:3 ratio. In addition, the study compared T-cell repertoires in thyroid tissue and in blood from roughly 6 Graves' hyperthyroidism patients. Once sampling was done, hyperthyroidism patients were given methimazole at a starting dose of 30 mg daily, whereas ophthalmopathy patients were given high-dose intravenous methylprednisolone. The paper describes TCR Vbeta CDR3 sequencing of 135 peripheral blood samples, made up of around 41 ophthalmopathy patients, 70 to 80 hyperthyroidism patients and 17 progressor patients. Study-wide conclusions, independent of this receptor: Most expanded thyroid clonotypes (frequency above 0.001) were also detected in blood, suggesting blood repertoires may reflect thyroid immune responses. In validation, progression to ophthalmopathy was predicted by the model with around 71% sensitivity and roughly 72% specificity, a median of approximately 7.1 months before onset. No statistical method was used to fix the sample size in advance, and group allocation was not hidden from the investigators. A model built on a 13 V-J signature distinguished ophthalmopathy from stable hyperthyroidism, reaching over 85% sensitivity and about 81% specificity in cross-validation and 80%/75% in testing.

TCR beta CDR3 regions were amplified from RNA transcripts. For the first round of RT-PCR on the TCR CDR3, the HTBI primer set was used together with the Qiagen OneStep RT-PCR kit. Libraries were constructed in a second round of multiplex PCR, after which size selection and purification were carried out. Libraries were sequenced paired-end with 100 bp reads on an Illumina HiSeq2000. In the source study's methods: SOAPnuke was used to process the raw data, removing reads that contained adapters or uncalled bases, had a mean Phred below 15, or lacked an exact match to the constant primer or identifier. COPE v1.2.5 was used to merge high-quality paired reads, and clonotypes were defined as unique nucleotide sequences. Clonotypes were aligned to IMGT TRBV, TRBD and TRBJ reference segments using MiTCR v1.1. Analysis was restricted to V-J combinations with a frequency above 0.0001, which covered 99.2% of repertoires. The TCS score was defined as the ratio of F50 (clonal expansion) to E x V (chaos), calculated using BLOSUM62-based TCRdist between CDR3 peptides within each V-J. Welch's t-statistics and random forest reduced roughly 530 V-J features to 13, which were used in a naive Bayes classifier (R e1071). The public reads were quality trimmed at Q25 with fastp and then assembled into clones with MiXCR by TCRdb, keeping productive beta chains. Rows are combined by CDR3 protein, so each entry shows the most common genes and DNA. TCRdb's processing, not the study's, gives the V and J calls here. The sample data list about 600,000 distinct CDR3 sequences, and around 15% of these were observed just once. Of the sample, about 3.5% is held by the ten largest clones.

V and J are truncated by 5 bases and 2 bases respectively, leaving an intervening sequence of 12 bases. From cysteine to phenylalanine, the CDR3 is 13 amino acids long. Only the CDR3 part of the read is kept: 39 bases, read in frame from the first base. The germline V gene gives CDR1 as SQVTM and CDR2 as ANQGSEA. Ophthalmopathy patients had moderately to severely active disease, with a Clinical Activity Score of 3 or more, a NOSPECS grade of 4 or more, and a disease duration of less than 3 months. Exclusion was applied to patients with uncontrolled infections, other autoimmune diseases, pregnancy or lactation. Diagnoses were based on clinical symptoms, serum thyroxine and TRAb, thyroid ultrasound and orbital computed tomography. Ficoll-Paque density gradient centrifugation was used to isolate PBMCs from under 11 ml of fresh peripheral blood. Trizol reagent was used to extract total RNA, and RNA quality was then checked on an Agilent 2100 Bioanalyzer.

Notes on this clonotype: Its cognate antigen has yet to be identified. No base-level quality is on record; no much larger clone is a single base apart.

The clonotype was recovered from a middle-aged woman with Graves' ophthalmopathy. The rearranged chain carries TRBV29-1 and TRBJ1-2, with TRBD1 as a weak D call on 6 bases. Source material: blood. The nucleotide sequence is TGCAGCGTTTCACAGACAGGCAACTATGGCTACACCTTC. Translated, this gives CSVSQTGNYGYTF.